The 22 T cell receptor beta chains reported below all come from one sample, sequenced in a study of cytomegalovirus exposure and HLA in healthy donors. The PCR ran on 60 Vbeta and 13 Jbeta primers. The table came from immunoSEQ multiplex PCR; TCRdb's copy has only in-frame clones and leaves some out. The profile shows fewer than 200,000 clones, around 83% of them singletons. Material for sequencing was PBMCs. The receptors derive from a girl aged 2 to 10 in good health and CMV-seropositive.

The V call is TRBV7-9, the J call TRBJ2-7, with D unresolved. Germline lookup yields CDR1 SEHNR and CDR2 FQNEAQ (reference sequence). V lost 0 bases and J 4 bases, leaving 10 bases between the germline ends. The CDR3 is made up of 14 amino acids. The chain's CDR3 is CASSLAPHAYEQYF. The DNA of the CDR3 is TGTGCCAGCAGCTTAGCGCCCCACGCGTACGAGCAGTACTTC.

The V and J genes are TRBV19 and TRBJ2-3; D possibly corresponds to TRBD1 (6 bases). The CDR3 loop spans 15 amino acids. Deletions cut 5 bases from V and 1 base from J, with 13 bases between. In germline, CDR1 is LNHDA, CDR2 SQIVND (reference sequence). CDR3 coding DNA: TGTGCCAGTAGTGCGACAGGCCTAGGCACAGATACGCAGTATTTT. Residues: CASSATGLGTDTQYF.

This clone appeared once. V usage is TRBV4-1 and J usage is TRBJ1-4; 10 bases are shared with TRBD1. V trimming: 1 base; J trimming: 7 bases; junction bases outside the gene matches: 12. Germline V CDR1 and CDR2: MGHRA, YSYEKL. The CDR3 contains 18 residues. CDR3 DNA sequence: TGCGCCAGCAGCCAAGGGATTTTTACGGACAGGGGGATTGAAAAACTGTTTTTT. Its protein product is CASSQGIFTDRGIEKLFF.

The chain uses TRBV30 and TRBJ2-7, with TRBD2 matching over 10 bases. J lost 3 bases, V lost 4 bases, and 6 bases had no gene match. Germline assignment: CDR1 GTSNPN and CDR2 SVGIG (reference sequence). There are 14 residues in the CDR3. This CDR3 is CAWTSGTSVYEQYF. In nucleotides, the CDR3 is TGTGCCTGGACATCCGGGACTAGCGTCTACGAGCAGTACTTC.

The chain's CDR3 is CASSVSSVGFHEQYF. The CDR3 DNA follows: TGTGCCAGCAGTGTTTCTAGCGTGGGGTTCCACGAGCAGTACTTC. The chain is built from TRBV6-4 and TRBJ2-7, with a possible D match to TRBD2 (6 bases). The CDR3 extends over 15 amino acids. The V end lost 4 bases, the J end lost 5 bases, and 18 bases lay between the germline ends. The germline CDR1 and CDR2 sequences are MRHNA and SNTAGT.

The chain employs TRBV6-5 and TRBJ2-3, with D possibly matching TRBD1 (6 bases). The CDR3 totals 14 residues. Germline CDR1 reads MNHEY; CDR2 reads SVGAGI. V was pared by 4 bases and J by 1 base, with 9 bases between. The CDR3 DNA sequence: TGTGCCAGCAGTTCCGACAGGCGCACAGATACGCAGTATTTT. Encoded protein: CASSSDRRTDTQYF.

Points on this clone: At one of its ends the junction is not consistent with the germline gene, which may arise from a read error. V and J are TRBV6-1 and TRBJ1-1; tentative D call: TRBD1 (6 bases). Per the germline V gene, CDR1 is MNHNS and CDR2 is SASEGT. The CDR3 has 13 amino acids. The CDR3 DNA follows: TGTGCCAGCAGTGAAGAGCGGACAGAGGAGGCAATCTTT. Protein product: CASSEERTEEAIF.

The chain carries TRBV15 and TRBJ2-1; tentatively, D is TRBD2 (6 bases). V was shortened by 9 bases and J by 0 bases, with 15 bases between the two germline ends. There are 15 residues in the CDR3. Germline loops: CDR1 LNHNV, CDR2 YYDKDF (reference sequence). DNA of the CDR3: TGTGCCACGGCCGGACTACTCAACTCCTACAATGAGCAGTTCTTC. Its protein is CATAGLLNSYNEQFF.

This clone turned up a few times. Other DNA sequences within the sample encode an identical CDR3. This sequence joins TRBV6-4 and TRBJ2-1; 8 nucleotides line up with TRBD1. The CDR3 sequence is 14 residues long. The V and J ends lost 2 bases and 3 bases, in that order; junction bases with no gene match: 0. The germline CDR1 and CDR2 sequences are MRHNA and SNTAGT. For the CDR3, the DNA is TGTGCCAGCAGTGACGGGACAGGCTACAATGAGCAGTTCTTC. Translated: CASSDGTGYNEQFF.

This chain's CDR3 is CASSFIWASNTDTQYF. CDR3 in DNA: TGTGCCAGCAGTTTCATTTGGGCATCGAACACAGATACGCAGTATTTT. The chain carries TRBV27 and TRBJ2-3; D is uncertain. Germline V CDR1 and CDR2: MNHEY, SMNVEV (reference sequence). V was pared by 3 bases and J by 2 bases, with 15 bases between. The CDR3 length is 16 residues.

The chain couples TRBV9 to TRBJ2-1; 9 nucleotides align to TRBD2. This CDR3 has 16 amino acids. With V trimmed by 4 bases and J by 5 bases, 10 bases remained unmatched. The germline gives CDR1 SGDLS, CDR2 YYNGEE. DNA for the CDR3: TGTGCCAGCAGCCCAGGCGGTCTAGCGGGAAACAATGAGCAGTTCTTC. As protein: CASSPGGLAGNNEQFF.

The chain is built from TRBV6-1 and TRBJ1-5, with unresolved D. V dropped 8 bases and J dropped 1 base, with 6 bases sitting between them. Germline V CDR1 and CDR2: MNHNS, SASEGT. The CDR3 is made up of 12 amino acids. CDR3 amino acids: CASRLSNQPQHF. The CDR3 region has the DNA TGTGCCAGCCGACTGAGCAATCAGCCCCAGCATTTT.

V and J are TRBV6-1 and TRBJ1-3; D might be TRBD1 (6 bases). Trimming took off 9 bases at V and 2 bases at J, with 11 bases between the two ends. This CDR3 is built from 13 residues. The germline gives CDR1 MNHNS, CDR2 SASEGT. CDR3 amino acids: CASHREAGNTIYF. The DNA of the CDR3 is TGTGCCAGTCACAGGGAAGCTGGAAACACCATATATTTT.

The gene calls are TRBV5-4 and TRBJ2-3, with 11 bases matching TRBD2. The trim removed 4 bases at V and 2 bases at J, leaving 6 bases unmatched. Germline lookup yields CDR1 SGHNT and CDR2 YYREEE (reference sequence). The CDR3 loop spans 16 amino acids. The CDR3 region is CASSAASGRLTDTQYF. For the CDR3, the DNA is TGTGCCAGCAGCGCGGCTAGCGGGAGGCTCACAGATACGCAGTATTTT. The full variable domain, rest sourced from reference TRBV5-4 and TRBJ2-3, is ETGVTQSPTHLIKTRGQQVTLRCSSQSGHNTVSWYQQALGQGPQFIFQYYREEENGRGNFPPRFSGLQFPNYSSELNVNALELDDSALYLCASSAASGRLTDTQYFGPGTRLTVL.

V usage is TRBV18 and J usage is TRBJ2-7; D gene uncertain. V lost 5 bases, J lost 0 bases, and 14 bases lay in between. Germline V gene sequence: CDR1 KGHSH, CDR2 LQKENI. This CDR3 spans 15 amino acids. The CDR3 sequence: CASSGFQARSYEQYF. The CDR3 nucleotides read TGTGCCAGCTCAGGGTTTCAGGCCCGCTCCTACGAGCAGTACTTC. Full variable domain (missing parts from reference TRBV18 and TRBJ2-7): NAGVMQNPRHLVRRRGQEARLRCSPMKGHSHVYWYRQLPEEGLKFMVYLQKENIIDESGMPKERFSAEFPKEGPSILRIQQVVRGDSAAYFCASSGFQARSYEQYFGPGTRLTVT.

The rearrangement links TRBV5-1 to TRBJ2-1; the match to TRBD1 covers 7 bases. Germline V gives CDR1 SGHRS, CDR2 YFSETQ. The CDR3 runs 12 residues. V dropped 5 bases and J dropped 8; count of bases not matched to a gene: 4. Here the CDR3 reads CASSPTGDEQFF. The CDR3 coding sequence is TGCGCCAGCAGTCCCACAGGGGATGAGCAGTTCTTC.

The chain combines TRBV9 with TRBJ2-1, with 10 bases matching TRBD2. The CDR3 has 18 residues. From germline, CDR1 is SGDLS and CDR2 YYNGEE. V shed 0 bases and J 7 bases; nucleotides not matched to a gene: 13. The CDR3 protein is CASSVGSNGAGGRNEQFF. CDR3 in DNA: TGTGCCAGCAGCGTAGGTTCCAATGGAGCGGGAGGGCGGAATGAGCAGTTCTTC.

The chain joins TRBV29-1 to TRBJ1-2, with D perhaps TRBD1 (5 bases). Per germline, CDR1 SQVTM and CDR2 ANQGSEA. The V end was cut by 1 base, the J end by 0 bases, with 15 bases between. The CDR3 is made up of 16 amino acids. In DNA, the CDR3 is TGCAGCGTTGAAGGGGGGGAGGGCTCCGCTAACTATGGCTACACCTTC. Amino acids: CSVEGGEGSANYGYTF.

The rearrangement links TRBV30 to TRBJ2-1; 8 bases align to TRBD2. The CDR3 contains 13 residues. Germline CDR1 is GTSNPN and CDR2 is SVGIG (reference sequence). The CDR3 sequence is CAVLAGSYNEQFF. CDR3 DNA: TGTGCTGTGTTAGCGGGATCCTACAATGAGCAGTTCTTC.

This chain joins TRBV6-1 and TRBJ2-7; TRBD2 aligns across 14 bases. CDR1 MNHNS and CDR2 SASEGT come from the germline V gene. With 3 bases clipped from V and 3 bases from J, the junction kept 1 base outside the gene matches. The CDR3 spans 15 residues. CDR3 sequence (DNA): TGTGCCAGCAGTGAGGGACTAGCGGGAGTCTACGAGCAGTACTTC. Its protein product is CASSEGLAGVYEQYF.

The J gene is TRBJ2-7, the V gene TRBV5-6; possible D gene TRBD2, 6 bases. This CDR3 is 12 amino acids long. Germline lookup yields CDR1 SGHDT and CDR2 YYEEEE. Trimming pared 7 bases from V and 5 bases from J, leaving 13 bases between. This CDR3 reads CASGTGGDEQYF. CDR3 coding DNA: TGTGCCAGCGGTACTGGAGGGGACGAGCAGTACTTC.

Only a few counts were recorded for this clone. The gene calls are TRBV6-5 and TRBJ1-1; no clear D gene. Deletions cut 6 bases from V and 3 bases from J, with 11 bases between. Germline CDR1 reads MNHEY; CDR2 reads SVGAGI. The CDR3 loop spans 13 amino acids. The CDR3 DNA is TGTGCCAGCAGCCTCAGGCCCTACACTGAAGCTTTCTTT. Encoded protein: CASSLRPYTEAFF.